This passage covers 25 T cell receptor beta chains from one sample sequenced in a study of cytomegalovirus exposure and HLA in healthy donors. Use of 60 Vbeta and 13 Jbeta primers characterized the PCR. Profiled with immunoSEQ multiplex PCR; TCRdb holds only in-frame clones, not every one. The sample consists of hundreds of thousands of clones, roughly 90% of them appearing once. Input material: PBMCs. The receptors stem from a woman aged 18-30 years in good health and CMV-seronegative.

As DNA, the CDR3 is TGTGCCAGCAGCGTAGATGCGAGGAACACCGGGGAGCTGTTTTTT. It codes for CASSVDARNTGELFF. The chain has TRBV9 and TRBJ2-2, with unresolved D. Germline V CDR1 and CDR2: SGDLS, YYNGEE. The V end lost 0 bases, the J end lost 1 base, and 7 bases lay between the germline ends. The CDR3 has 15 residues.

The chain links TRBV2 to TRBJ2-7, with D perhaps TRBD1 (5 bases). V gave up 7 bases and J gave up 3 bases, with 13 bases separating them. Per the germline V gene, CDR1 is SNHLY and CDR2 is FYNNEI. The CDR3 extends over 13 amino acids. The CDR3 loop reads CASMPFDSYEQYF. CDR3 nucleotides: TGTGCCAGCATGCCTTTCGACAGCTACGAGCAGTACTTC.

The rearrangement uses TRBV5-5 and TRBJ2-7; D call uncertain. The CDR3 totals 12 residues. The V end was cut by 6 bases, the J end by 3 bases, with 10 bases between. From germline, CDR1 is SGHKS and CDR2 YYEKEE (reference sequence). CDR3 sequence: CASTISGYEQYF. CDR3 bases: TGTGCCAGCACCATATCGGGCTACGAGCAGTACTTC.

The CDR3 loop is CASSAGPLNGELFF. The DNA of the CDR3 is TGCGCCAGCAGCGCGGGACCCCTCAATGGAGAACTGTTTTTT. This rearrangement joins TRBV5-1 to TRBJ1-4; D is perhaps TRBD1 (5 bases). This CDR3 is built from 14 residues. Per the germline V gene, CDR1 is SGHRS and CDR2 is YFSETQ. V lost 4 bases and J lost 12, with 19 bases in between.

The genes are TRBV7-9 and TRBJ2-1; 8 bases are shared with TRBD2. The germline gives CDR1 SEHNR, CDR2 FQNEAQ (reference sequence). The CDR3 runs to 14 residues. V was pared by 2 bases and J by 9 bases, with 6 bases of the junction left unmatched. CDR3 region: CASSLPGGVSEQFF. Written as DNA, the CDR3 is TGTGCCAGCAGCTTACCGGGGGGGGTAAGTGAGCAGTTCTTC.

The chain employs TRBV5-1 and TRBJ2-5; 10 positions match TRBD1. The J call may be mistaken, given a closer DNA end match to TRBJ2-7. This CDR3 is built from 15 residues. CDR1 and CDR2 from the germline V gene are SGHRS and YFSETQ. The CDR3 sequence is CASSFPGQGKDEQYF. Here the CDR3 DNA reads TGCGCCAGCAGCTTTCCGGGACAGGGGAAGGACGAGCAGTACTTC.

The chain has TRBV11-3 and TRBJ2-1; 11 bases agree with TRBD2. The CDR3 contains 16 residues. The J segment lost 7 bases and the V segment lost 5 bases, leaving 10 bases of the junction unmatched. Germline V CDR1 and CDR2: SGHNT, YENEEA. The CDR3 DNA sequence: TGTGCCAGCAGCGCAGGACTAGCGGGTTTGTTGAATGAGCAGTTCTTC. Its translation is CASSAGLAGLLNEQFF.

This chain joins TRBV5-5 and TRBJ1-1, with 7 bases identical to TRBD1. The CDR3 is 15 amino acids. Germline V gene sequence: CDR1 SGHKS, CDR2 YYEKEE (reference sequence). After removal of 2 bases from V and 0 bases from J, the junction contained 4 bases not matched to a gene. This CDR3 reads CASSLTGQMNTEAFF. CDR3 nucleotide sequence: TGTGCCAGCAGCTTAACGGGACAGATGAACACTGAAGCTTTCTTT. Variable domain in full (rest from reference TRBV5-5 and TRBJ1-1): DAGVTQSPTHLIKTRGQQVTLRCSPISGHKSVSWYQQVLGQGPQFIFQYYEKEERGRGNFPDRFSARQFPNYSSELNVNALLLGDSALYLCASSLTGQMNTEAFFGQGTRLTVV.

The J gene is TRBJ1-2, the V gene TRBV29-1; no reliable D call. The CDR3 spans 15 residues. Trimming shortened V by 7 bases and J by 6 bases, and 24 bases separated the two germline ends. CDR1 is SQVTM, CDR2 ANQGSEA, per germline. CDR3 in amino acids: CSASIAEGGRDGYTF. Written as DNA, the CDR3 is TGCAGCGCCTCTATTGCGGAGGGAGGGCGCGATGGCTACACCTTC.

The genes are TRBV10-2 and TRBJ2-7; D call uncertain. This CDR3 is 13 amino acids long. V dropped 2 bases and J dropped 1 base, with 6 bases sitting between them. Per germline, CDR1 WSHSY and CDR2 SAAADI. The CDR3 nucleotides read TGCGCCAGCAGTGAGGTCTATTCCTACGAGCAGTACTTC. Amino acid sequence: CASSEVYSYEQYF.

The V gene is TRBV5-5, the J gene TRBJ2-3, with 8 nucleotides matching TRBD1. V lost 4 bases, J lost 2 bases, and 6 bases stayed unmatched. Germline V gene data show CDR1 as SGHKS and CDR2 as YYEKEE (reference sequence). This CDR3 contains 15 residues. In DNA form, the CDR3 reads TGTGCCAGCAGCGTAAGACAGGGGCTCACAGATACGCAGTATTTT. It specifies CASSVRQGLTDTQYF. The complete variable domain, with remaining parts taken from reference TRBV5-5 and TRBJ2-3, reads DAGVTQSPTHLIKTRGQQVTLRCSPISGHKSVSWYQQVLGQGPQFIFQYYEKEERGRGNFPDRFSARQFPNYSSELNVNALLLGDSALYLCASSVRQGLTDTQYFGPGTRLTVL.

The gene calls are TRBV9 and TRBJ2-1, with 7 bases matching TRBD1. CDR1 and CDR2 (germline): SGDLS, YYNGEE. The CDR3 length is 18 residues. V trimming: 0 bases; J trimming: 5 bases; junction bases outside the gene matches: 14. The CDR3 spells CASSVASPLTGVNNEQFF. The CDR3 DNA follows: TGTGCCAGCAGCGTAGCTTCGCCTCTTACAGGGGTTAACAATGAGCAGTTCTTC. The full variable domain, in which reference TRBV9 and TRBJ2-1 provide the parts outside the CDR3, is DSGVTQTPKHLITATGQRVTLRCSPRSGDLSVYWYQQSLDQGLQFLIQYYNGEERAKGNILERFSAQQFPDLHSELNLSSLELGDSALYFCASSVASPLTGVNNEQFFGPGTRLTVL.

The chain employs TRBV2 and TRBJ2-7; TRBD1 matches at 7 bases. Germline V CDR1 and CDR2: SNHLY, FYNNEI. The CDR3 spans 11 residues. V lost 8 bases to trimming and J lost 3 bases; unmatched junction nucleotides: 1. The CDR3 is CASGDSYEQYF. The CDR3 DNA sequence: TGTGCCAGCGGGGACAGCTACGAGCAGTACTTC.

The chain has TRBV7-3 and TRBJ1-6, with no clear D. CDR3 length: 15 amino acids. Trimming left V 6 bases short and J 1 base short, with 10 bases between. CDR1 and CDR2 (germline): SGHTA, FQGTGA. CDR3 protein: CASSPSGSYNSPLHF. The CDR3 nucleotides are TGTGCCAGCAGTCCGTCGGGGTCCTATAATTCACCCCTCCACTTT.

This clone appeared a single time. The chain recombines TRBV19 with TRBJ1-2; 10 nucleotides agree with TRBD1. Looked up from germline, CDR1 is LNHDA and CDR2 is SQIVND (reference sequence). Losses at the gene ends were 5 bases for V and 5 bases for J; bases not matched to a gene: 11. The CDR3 consists of 16 residues. CDR3 DNA sequence: TGTGCCAGTAGTGCAATGGGGGACAGGGGTACTTATGGCTACACCTTC. This encodes CASSAMGDRGTYGYTF.

The chain carries TRBV11-2 and TRBJ2-4; 8 bases fit TRBD1. The CDR3 is 17 residues long. Germline V gene lookup returns CDR1 SGHAT and CDR2 FQNNGV. V shed 0 bases and J 1 base; nucleotides not matched to a gene: 5. For the CDR3, the DNA is TGTGCCAGCAGCTTAGACAGGGGGCTCTCGGCCAAAAACATTCAGTACTTC. It translates to CASSLDRGLSAKNIQYF.

This clone was picked up one time. This chain connects TRBV5-5 to TRBJ1-2; TRBD1 aligns across 9 bases. Germline values: CDR1 SGHKS, CDR2 YYEKEE (reference sequence). The CDR3 extends over 18 amino acids. Trimming cost V 4 bases and J 5 bases; bases outside gene matches: 18. The CDR3 reads CASSRNRDRALGGYGYTF. CDR3 in DNA: TGTGCCAGCAGCAGGAACCGGGACAGGGCCTTAGGGGGGTATGGCTACACCTTC. The full variable domain, its missing parts supplied by reference TRBV5-5 and TRBJ1-2, is DAGVTQSPTHLIKTRGQQVTLRCSPISGHKSVSWYQQVLGQGPQFIFQYYEKEERGRGNFPDRFSARQFPNYSSELNVNALLLGDSALYLCASSRNRDRALGGYGYTFGSGTRLTVV.

The chain carries TRBV21-1 and TRBJ1-5; the table's D call of TRBD1 was not tested on the DNA. TRBV21-1 is deemed a pseudogene. The CDR3 is 16 residues long. The CDR3 protein is CASSNRNLHSNQPQHF. Written as DNA, the CDR3 is TGTGCCAGCAGCAACAGGAACCTACATAGCAATCAGCCCCAGCATTTT.

This chain joins TRBV18 and TRBJ2-5, with a tentative D call TRBD1 (5 bases). CDR1 is KGHSH, CDR2 LQKENI, per germline. The CDR3 loop spans 14 amino acids. V lost 3 bases and J 2 bases, leaving 10 bases between the germline ends. In DNA form, the CDR3 reads TGTGCCAGCTCACCGAACCGACAGCAAGAGACCCAGTACTTC. Translating it yields CASSPNRQQETQYF. Supplemented by reference TRBV18 and TRBJ2-5, the full variable domain reads NAGVMQNPRHLVRRRGQEARLRCSPMKGHSHVYWYRQLPEEGLKFMVYLQKENIIDESGMPKERFSAEFPKEGPSILRIQQVVRGDSAAYFCASSPNRQQETQYFGPGTRLLVL.

The genes are TRBV5-6 and TRBJ1-2, with D tentatively TRBD1 (6 bases). V was trimmed by 0 bases and J by 4 bases, leaving 13 bases between them. This CDR3 contains 15 residues. Germline V gene data show CDR1 as SGHDT and CDR2 as YYEEEE. The CDR3 region has the DNA TGTGCCAGCAGCTTGGGTCAGGGAGGGGGCTATGGCTACACCTTC. Translation: CASSLGQGGGYGYTF.

The chain employs TRBV7-9 and TRBJ2-7; the D is unclear. This CDR3 has 13 amino acids. CDR1 is SEHNR, CDR2 FQNEAQ, per germline (reference sequence). Trimming left V 6 bases short and J 2 bases short, with 11 bases between. In DNA, the CDR3 is TGTGCCAGCAGTCCCGTCCCCGCCTACGAGCAGTACTTC. Its protein product is CASSPVPAYEQYF.

The table lists this clone with a count of one. The V and J genes are TRBV11-3 and TRBJ2-1, with D tentatively TRBD2 (6 bases). The CDR3 spans 16 residues. Trimming shortened V by 5 bases and J by 1 base, and 15 bases separated the two germline ends. Germline V gene lookup returns CDR1 SGHNT and CDR2 YENEEA. CDR3 region: CASSARDPGSYNEQFF. The CDR3 nucleotides read TGTGCCAGCAGCGCGCGGGACCCCGGATCCTACAATGAGCAGTTCTTC.

The rearrangement joins TRBV29-1 to TRBJ1-2; a weak D match, TRBD1 (6 bases). The ends were cut back, 5 bases at V and 7 bases at J, with 14 bases in the middle. CDR3 size: 12 residues. Germline V gene sequence: CDR1 SQVTM, CDR2 ANQGSEA. The CDR3 coding sequence is TGCAGCGTTCGGGACGGGGGGCTTGGCTACACCTTC. Protein product: CSVRDGGLGYTF.

This clone occurred once. The genes are TRBV7-9 and TRBJ2-5, with 7 bases fitting TRBD2. Germline loops: CDR1 SEHNR, CDR2 FQNEAQ (reference sequence). Trimming took 3 bases from V and 4 from J; bases not matched to a gene: 11. This CDR3 comprises 16 residues. CDR3 DNA sequence: TGTGCCAGCAGCTTCCAAGATAGCGGGCGGCGAGAGACCCAGTACTTC. This gives the protein CASSFQDSGRRETQYF. Full variable domain (outside the CDR3, taken from reference TRBV7-9 and TRBJ2-5): DTGVSQNPRHKITKRGQNVTFRCDPISEHNRLYWYRQTLGQGPEFLTYFQNEAQLEKSRLLSDRFSAERPKGSFSTLEIQRTEQGDSAMYLCASSFQDSGRRETQYFGPGTRLLVL.

The count of this clone is one. This sequence joins TRBV5-1 and TRBJ2-2, with D maybe TRBD1 (6 bases). With 1 base removed from V and 10 bases from J, the gap between germline ends came to 11 bases. This CDR3 comprises 13 residues. Per the germline V gene, CDR1 is SGHRS and CDR2 is YFSETQ. CDR3 DNA: TGCGCCAGCAGCTTGAAGACAGGAAAGGAGCTGTTTTTT. It yields the protein CASSLKTGKELFF.